Following are 30 T cell receptor beta chains from one sample sequenced in a study of blood T cells in healthy people across ages. PCR was performed a second time for about 7 to 11 cycles using a sample-barcoded 5' primer and a J-beta primer mix. TCRdb fed the 5' RACE reads into MiXCR, producing one record per CDR3 protein. The profile shows 450,000 to 600,000 distinct CDR3 sequences, about 28% of them singletons. The same sample was also studied in work on T cells of mothers and their children.

The sample taken for sequencing was blood. These receptors all come from a boy between 2 and 10 years old in good health.

This clonotype was detected ten times or more. This CDR3 reads CASSRSEKLFF. For the CDR3, the DNA is TGTGCCAGCAGTAGATCAGAAAAACTGTTTTTT. The rearrangement uses TRBV2 and TRBJ1-4, with D hard to call. The V end was cut by 5 bases, the J end by 8 bases, with 6 bases between. This CDR3 comprises 11 residues. Germline CDR1 SNHLY, CDR2 FYNNEI.

In this sample, this clonotype turned up a few times. The chain recombines TRBV11-2 with TRBJ2-1, with 9 bases that match TRBD2. The ends lost 1 base at V and 2 bases at J; junction bases unmatched: 9. The CDR3 sequence is 18 residues long. Germline V gene lookup returns CDR1 SGHAT and CDR2 FQNNGV. The CDR3 spells CASSLGGLASGAYNEQFF. The CDR3 region has the DNA TGTGCCAGCAGCTTAGGGGGACTAGCTAGCGGGGCCTACAATGAGCAGTTCTTC.

V is TRBV16 and J is TRBJ2-7, with 7 bases fitting TRBD1. CDR1 and CDR2 from the germline V gene are KGHSY and FQNENV. V gave up 4 bases and J gave up 0 bases; unmatched junction bases: 3. The CDR3 has 14 residues. CDR3: CASSRDSNSYEQYF. CDR3 DNA sequence: TGTGCCAGCAGCCGGGACAGCAACTCCTACGAGCAGTACTTC.

This clonotype was found a few times. The V and J genes are TRBV24-1 and TRBJ2-7; D might be TRBD2 (6 bases). The V gene lost 9 bases and the J gene lost 1 base, with 9 bases spanning the gap. Germline loops: CDR1 KGHDR, CDR2 SFDVKD. The CDR3 has 12 residues. The CDR3 nucleotides are TGTGCCACCGGGGGACTGTCCTACGAGCAGTACTTC. Residues: CATGGLSYEQYF.

The V and J genes are TRBV5-1 and TRBJ2-5, with 8 bases that match TRBD2. The V and J ends lost 4 bases and 5 bases, in that order; junction bases with no gene match: 16. Germline V lookup: CDR1 SGHRS, CDR2 YFSETQ. The CDR3 spans 17 residues. The CDR3 DNA sequence: TGCGCCAGCAGCGGATCTCCGACTAGCGCTCCGTTGGAGACCCAGTACTTC. This translates into CASSGSPTSAPLETQYF. Looking up the rest from reference TRBV5-1 and TRBJ2-5 gives the full variable domain: KAGVTQTPRYLIKTRGQQVTLSCSPISGHRSVSWYQQTPGQGLQFLFEYFSETQRNKGNFPGRFSGRQFSNSRSEMNVSTLELGDSALYLCASSGSPTSAPLETQYFGPGTRLLVL.

This clonotype turned up a few times. J is TRBJ2-1 and V is TRBV7-9; tentative D call: TRBD1 (6 bases). The CDR3 is made up of 13 amino acids. In germline, CDR1 is SEHNR, CDR2 FQNEAQ (reference sequence). V was shortened by 1 base and J by 11 bases, with 12 bases between the two germline ends. The CDR3 bases are TGTGCCAGCAGCTTAGTAGAGGACAGAAAGCAGTTCTTC. This translates into CASSLVEDRKQFF.

In its sample, this clonotype was seen a few times. The gene calls are TRBV5-1 and TRBJ2-3, with 8 bases identical to TRBD2. This CDR3 has 16 residues. J lost 1 base, V lost 3 bases, and 7 bases had no gene match. CDR1 and CDR2 from the germline V gene are SGHRS and YFSETQ. CDR3 nucleotide sequence: TGCGCCAGCAGCTCCCCTAGCGGGTTCGGCACAGATACGCAGTATTTT. Translation: CASSSPSGFGTDTQYF.

The CDR3 is CASSQVFTPGSPYEQYF. The CDR3 DNA reads TGTGCCAGCAGCCAAGTTTTCACCCCCGGGAGCCCCTACGAGCAGTACTTC. The rearrangement joins TRBV3-1 to TRBJ2-5, with TRBD2 as a possible D gene (6 bases). The J call may be faulty, since TRBJ2-7 better matches the DNA end. CDR1 and CDR2 from the germline V gene are LGHDT and YNNKEL (reference sequence). The CDR3 runs to 17 residues.

The chain is built from TRBV27 and TRBJ2-3; a possible D gene is TRBD2 (6 bases). The ends were cut back, 3 bases at V and 7 bases at J, with 11 bases in the middle. Germline V gene sequence: CDR1 MNHEY, CDR2 SMNVEV (reference sequence). The CDR3 is made up of 13 amino acids. The CDR3 sequence is CASSFGGRNTQYF. CDR3 DNA: TGTGCCAGCAGTTTCGGGGGAAGGAATACGCAGTATTTT.

The rearrangement links TRBV6-2 or TRBV6-3 to TRBJ2-3; no reliable D call. From germline, CDR1 is MNHEY and CDR2 SVGEGT. V lost 4 bases to trimming and J lost 4 bases, with 6 bases between them. The CDR3 totals 12 residues. As DNA, the CDR3 is TGTGCCAGCAGTTTTGGACCAGATACGCAGTATTTT. This encodes CASSFGPDTQYF.

Concerning this clonotype itself: Relative to the germline gene, one junction end is altered; a read error may explain this. This chain connects TRBV2 to TRBJ2-7; D perhaps matches TRBD2 (6 bases). The CDR3 has 12 amino acids. The germline V gene has CDR1 SNHLY and CDR2 FYNNEI. The DNA of the CDR3 is TGTGCCAACAGTGCGACTAGTGTTGAGCAGTACTTC. Residues: CANSATSVEQYF.

This clonotype was counted many times. The V call is TRBV29-1, the J call TRBJ2-5, with D unclear. The germline V and J ends were trimmed by 6 bases and 6 bases, with 14 bases remaining between them. CDR1 SQVTM and CDR2 ANQGSEA come from the germline V gene. The CDR3 spans 12 residues. The CDR3: CSVELQEQTQYF. The CDR3 nucleotides read TGCAGCGTAGAACTTCAAGAGCAGACCCAGTACTTC.

The chain links TRBV6-2 or TRBV6-3 to TRBJ2-1; tentatively, D is TRBD2 (5 bases). The germline V and J ends were trimmed by 7 bases and 0 bases, with 10 bases remaining between them. CDR3 length: 14 residues. Germline CDR1 MNHEY, CDR2 SVGEGT. CDR3 residues: CASKSGSSYNEQFF. The CDR3 DNA reads as TGTGCCAGCAAGAGCGGTAGCTCCTACAATGAGCAGTTCTTC.

This rearrangement joins TRBV14 to TRBJ2-3; D gene unclear. The V gene lost 2 bases and the J gene lost 1 base, with 13 bases spanning the gap. This CDR3 has 16 residues. In germline, CDR1 is SGHDN, CDR2 FVKESK. This CDR3 is CASSQYGGVRTDTQYF. In nucleotides, the CDR3 is TGTGCCAGCAGCCAATACGGTGGGGTGCGCACAGATACGCAGTATTTT. The whole variable domain, filled in from reference TRBV14 and TRBJ2-3, reads EAGVTQFPSHSVIEKGQTVTLRCDPISGHDNLYWYRRVMGKEIKFLLHFVKESKQDESGMPNNRFLAERTGGTYSTLKVQPAELEDSGVYFCASSQYGGVRTDTQYFGPGTRLTVL.

This clonotype was observed at least ten times. The chain employs TRBV27 and TRBJ2-5; D ambiguous. Germline values: CDR1 MNHEY, CDR2 SMNVEV (reference sequence). Trimming stripped 1 base from V and 2 bases from J, with 8 bases between. This CDR3 is built from 14 residues. CDR3 DNA: TGTGCCAGCAGTTTATTCTCTATTCAAGAGACCCAGTACTTC. This gives the protein CASSLFSIQETQYF.

The chain uses TRBV29-1 and TRBJ1-1; no definite D call. The V and J ends lost 4 bases and 8 bases respectively, with 11 bases between them. The CDR3 is 11 amino acids. The germline V gene has CDR1 SQVTM and CDR2 ANQGSEA. CDR3 amino acids: CSVGGSNEAFF. CDR3 nucleotide sequence: TGCAGCGTTGGTGGGTCAAACGAAGCTTTCTTT. Combining the CDR3 with reference TRBV29-1 and TRBJ1-1 gives the whole variable domain SAVISQKPSRDICQRGTSLTIQCQVDSQVTMMFWYRQQPGQSLTLIATANQGSEATYESGFVIDKFPISRPNLTFSTLTVSNMSPEDSSIYLCSVGGSNEAFFGQGTRLTVV.

J is TRBJ2-3 and V is TRBV29-1, with D perhaps given as TRBD1 or TRBD2 (5 bases each). The germline gives CDR1 SQVTM, CDR2 ANQGSEA. The germline V and J ends were trimmed by 7 bases and 1 base, with 21 bases remaining between them. The CDR3 has 16 residues. The CDR3 bases are TGCAGCGGTGTCCGGGACCGCCAACGCGGCACAGATACGCAGTATTTT. Protein product: CSGVRDRQRGTDTQYF.

V is TRBV7-4 and J is TRBJ1-2; 8 bases match TRBD1. Germline V gene data show CDR1 as SGHVT and CDR2 as SQSDAQ. This CDR3 region has 14 residues. The trim removed 8 bases at V and 2 bases at J, leaving 7 bases unmatched. The CDR3 here is CASGSRTGNYGYTF. The CDR3 DNA reads TGTGCCAGCGGTTCCCGGACAGGGAACTATGGCTACACCTTC. Together with reference TRBV7-4 and TRBJ1-2, the CDR3 gives the full variable domain: GAGVSQSPRYKVAKRGRDVALRCDSISGHVTLYWYRQTLGQGSEVLTYSQSDAQRDKSGRPSGRFSAERPERSVSTLKIQRTEQGDSAVYLCASGSRTGNYGYTFGSGTRLTVV.

This clonotype was seen more than once but under ten times. This chain connects TRBV29-1 to TRBJ2-4; 8 bases line up with TRBD1. Germline CDR1 is SQVTM and CDR2 is ANQGSEA. J gave up 4 bases and V 7 bases, and 6 bases lay outside the gene matches. The CDR3 loop spans 13 amino acids. CDR3 sequence reads: CSAAQGAKNIQYF. The CDR3 bases are TGCAGCGCCGCCCAGGGGGCGAAAAACATTCAGTACTTC. Full variable domain (remainder filled in from reference TRBV29-1 and TRBJ2-4): SAVISQKPSRDICQRGTSLTIQCQVDSQVTMMFWYRQQPGQSLTLIATANQGSEATYESGFVIDKFPISRPNLTFSTLTVSNMSPEDSSIYLCSAAQGAKNIQYFGAGTRLSVL.

This clonotype was counted between two and nine times. The J gene is TRBJ2-1, the V gene TRBV7-2; possible D gene TRBD2, 6 bases. V was cut by 7 bases and J by 0 bases, with 13 bases left in between. The germline gives CDR1 SGHTA, CDR2 FQGNSA. This CDR3 is 15 amino acids long. The CDR3 sequence is CASNSGFFSYNEQFF. The CDR3 DNA reads as TGTGCCAGCAACAGCGGGTTTTTCTCCTACAATGAGCAGTTCTTC. Full variable domain (remainder filled in from reference TRBV7-2 and TRBJ2-1): GAGVSQSPSNKVTEKGKDVELRCDPISGHTALYWYRQSLGQGLEFLIYFQGNSAPDKSGLPSDRFSAERTGGSVSTLTIQRTQQEDSAVYLCASNSGFFSYNEQFFGPGTRLTVL.

This clonotype was observed a few times. This sequence joins TRBV20-1 and TRBJ2-5; no clear D gene. Per germline, CDR1 DFQATT and CDR2 SNEGSKA (reference sequence). Between the trimmed V and J ends, which lost 4 bases and 5 bases, there was a span of 11 bases. There are 12 residues in the CDR3. For the CDR3, the DNA is TGCAGTGCTAAACCAGGTCGGGAGACCCAGTACTTC. Its protein is CSAKPGRETQYF.

The sample holds one count of this clonotype. The gene calls are TRBV7-9 and TRBJ2-2; no firm D call. Trimming shortened V by 3 bases and J by 4 bases, and 6 bases separated the two germline ends. The CDR3 totals 13 residues. Germline loops: CDR1 SEHNR, CDR2 FQNEAQ (reference sequence). For the CDR3, the DNA is TGTGCCAGCAGCTTCGACACCACCGGGGAGCTGTTTTTT. It specifies CASSFDTTGELFF.

This clonotype occurred a few times. The chain uses TRBV27 and TRBJ2-4; D possibly corresponds to TRBD1 (5 bases). The V gene's germline CDR1 is MNHEY and CDR2 SMNVEV (reference sequence). V was clipped by 10 bases and J by 0 bases, with 10 bases between them. The CDR3 runs 13 residues. Here the CDR3 reads CATRQLAKNIQYF. The CDR3 DNA reads TGTGCCACTAGACAGCTAGCCAAAAACATTCAGTACTTC.

The chain joins TRBV20-1 to TRBJ1-1; D is unresolved. Looked up from germline, CDR1 is DFQATT and CDR2 is SNEGSKA (reference sequence). The CDR3 consists of 15 residues. With 6 bases removed from V and 1 base from J, the gap between germline ends came to 18 bases. The CDR3 nucleotides are TGCAGTGCACGTCGGAGGTCGGGAAGGAACACTGAAGCTTTCTTT. This sequence encodes CSARRRSGRNTEAFF.

This clonotype occurred a few times. J is TRBJ2-5 and V is TRBV6-2 or TRBV6-3; D is uncertain. Matching the DNA end better, TRBJ2-7 makes the J call doubtful. Germline loops: CDR1 MNHEY, CDR2 SVGEGT. The length of the CDR3 is 12 residues. CDR3 coding DNA: TGTGCCAGCCAGAAAAGGCTCTACGAGCAGTACTTC. Translation: CASQKRLYEQYF.

The chain carries TRBV29-1 and TRBJ2-7; D possibly corresponds to TRBD1 (6 bases). Germline V gene lookup returns CDR1 SQVTM and CDR2 ANQGSEA. CDR3 length: 13 residues. The germline V and J ends were trimmed by 2 bases and 7 bases, with 15 bases remaining between them. The CDR3 protein is CSVELGAPLEQYF. The CDR3 DNA is TGCAGCGTTGAACTGGGGGCGCCGTTAGAGCAGTACTTC.

Only a few counts were recorded for this clonotype. The chain links TRBV11-2 to TRBJ2-3; D call uncertain. The CDR3 is 16 amino acids. V lost 1 base to trimming and J lost 0 bases, with 11 bases between them. The germline V gene encodes CDR1 SGHAT and CDR2 FQNNGV. CDR3: CASSLGWDSSTDTQYF. Here the CDR3 DNA reads TGTGCCAGCAGCTTAGGATGGGATTCTAGCACAGATACGCAGTATTTT.

This clonotype has only a few counts. The chain has TRBV10-3 and TRBJ2-1; TRBD2 agrees at 9 bases. V was clipped by 6 bases and J by 5 bases; unmatched bases: 5. The germline V gene has CDR1 ENHRY and CDR2 SYGVKD. The CDR3 totals 14 residues. The CDR3 region is CAISPKRGDNEQFF. DNA for the CDR3: TGTGCCATCAGCCCTAAGCGGGGGGACAATGAGCAGTTCTTC.

Here the CDR3 DNA reads TGTGCCAGCAGCCCCTGGGACAGGTGGGGCAATGAGCAGTTCTTC. Translation gives CASSPWDRWGNEQFF. The rearrangement links TRBV7-2 to TRBJ2-1, with TRBD1 matching over 8 bases. CDR3 length equals 15 residues. Germline assignment: CDR1 SGHTA and CDR2 FQGNSA. The V segment lost 5 bases and the J segment 6 bases; nucleotides outside the gene matches: 9.

The chain couples TRBV20-1 to TRBJ2-1, with 9 bases lining up with TRBD2. The CDR3 has 16 amino acids. Trimming removed 1 base from V and 0 bases from J; junction bases left unmatched: 4. The germline V gene encodes CDR1 DFQATT and CDR2 SNEGSKA (reference sequence). The CDR3 protein is CSARVLAGPSYNEQFF. The CDR3 DNA reads as TGCAGTGCTAGAGTCCTAGCGGGACCCTCCTACAATGAGCAGTTCTTC.